This TCR beta chain originates from a study of cytomegalovirus exposure and HLA in healthy donors. General study findings and limits: One cluster of highly shared sequence variants probably arose as a sequencing artifact. The analysis excluded some indistinguishable V segments, including TRBV6-2 and TRBV6-3.

Note on this clone: The target antigen is unknown.

The PCR contained 60 Vbeta and 13 Jbeta primers. Profiling relied on immunoSEQ multiplex PCR, and the TCRdb table lists in-frame clones only, not all of them. The table includes roughly 98,000 clones, around 70% detected once. Germline values: CDR1 SNHLY, CDR2 FYNNEI. The CDR3 totals 14 residues. V lost 10 bases to trimming and J lost 4 bases; unmatched junction nucleotides: 11. Specimen: PBMCs. This TCR came from a man in his fifties in good health and CMV-seronegative. V is TRBV2 and J is TRBJ1-2; 8 bases fit TRBD1. CDR3 protein: CATSGTGGRYGYTF. The CDR3 coding sequence is TGTGCCACCTCCGGTACAGGGGGTCGCTATGGCTACACCTTC.